This T cell receptor beta chain was captured in a study of long-term antiretroviral therapy in people with HIV. With respect to this clone: Its antigen is not identified.

Study-level points and caveats: ART adherence, viral resistance and therapy changes went unrecorded.

Per the germline V gene, CDR1 is SGHNT and CDR2 is YYREEE (reference sequence). Trimming removed 2 bases from V and 5 bases from J, with 13 bases in between. This CDR3 contains 14 residues. Assay version v3.0 of immunoSEQ was used, and it was run at survey level. Per-sample targets for sequencing were about 35,000-55,000 T-cell genomes. Sequenced by immunoSEQ multiplex PCR; TCRdb stores in-frame clones only, minus some. The sample contains 26,000 or so clones, roughly nine tenths of which appear only once. The rearrangement joins TRBV5-4 to TRBJ2-5; perhaps TRBD1 as D (6 bases). The material was unsorted PBMCs, obtained 2 years after starting antiretroviral therapy. This sequence originates from a middle-aged man with HIV. The CDR3 region has the DNA TGTGCCAGCAGCTTATCCGACAGGTCTGAGACCCAGTACTTC. This encodes CASSLSDRSETQYF.